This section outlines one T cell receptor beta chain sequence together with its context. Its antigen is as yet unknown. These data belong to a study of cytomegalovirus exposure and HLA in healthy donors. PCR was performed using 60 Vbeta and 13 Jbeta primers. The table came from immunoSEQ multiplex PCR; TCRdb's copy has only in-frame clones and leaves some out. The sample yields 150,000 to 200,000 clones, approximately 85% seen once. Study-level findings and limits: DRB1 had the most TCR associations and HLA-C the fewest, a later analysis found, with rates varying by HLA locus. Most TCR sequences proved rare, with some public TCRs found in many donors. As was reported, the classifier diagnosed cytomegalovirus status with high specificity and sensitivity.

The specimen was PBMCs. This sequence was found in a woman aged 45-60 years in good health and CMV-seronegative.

CDR3 nucleotide sequence: TGTGCCAGCAGTTTGTATGGGCCTCCTAATTCACCCCTCCACTTT. Translating it yields CASSLYGPPNSPLHF. This chain joins TRBV28 and TRBJ1-6; D is unresolved. Looked up from germline, CDR1 is MDHEN and CDR2 is SYDVKM. There are 15 residues in the CDR3. V lost 3 bases and J 6 bases, leaving 12 bases between the germline ends.